The rows below give T cell receptor beta chains drawn from one sample of a study of cytomegalovirus exposure and HLA in healthy donors. The method was immunoSEQ multiplex PCR; TCRdb's version includes in-frame clones alone and lacks a portion of them. The data show roughly 120,000 clones, with 70% to 75% seen just once and about 1.6% held by the top ten. Sequencing was done on a sample of PBMCs. The receptors derive from a woman aged 18-35 years in good health and CMV-seronegative. Each CDR3 is given with its conserved first and last residue. A D gene is named only where the DNA matches it firmly. Part of the rows lack a size; the others show once, few, many or a class for expanded clones.

J,size,D,V,length,CDR3,DNA
TRBJ1-2,.,.,TRBV14,13,CASSPDDSYGYTF,TGTGCCAGCAGCCCAGATGACAGCTATGGCTACACCTTC
TRBJ2-5,.,.,TRBV5-6,13,CASSLQGPETQYF,TGTGCCAGCAGCTTACAGGGTCCAGAGACCCAGTACTTC
TRBJ2-1,.,TRBD1,TRBV5-6,16,CASSPSTGQGYNEQFF,TGTGCCAGCAGCCCCTCCACGGGACAGGGGTACAATGAGCAGTTCTTC
TRBJ2-7,.,TRBD2,TRBV15,15,CATSRDPSGGYEQYF,TGTGCCACCAGCAGAGATCCTAGCGGGGGTTACGAGCAGTACTTC
TRBJ1-6,.,.,TRBV5-4,14,CASSSQRDNSPLHF,TGTGCCAGCAGCTCACAGAGAGATAATTCACCCCTCCACTTT
TRBJ2-1,.,TRBD2,TRBV28,16,CASSLSSGGSYNEQFF,TGTGCCAGCAGTTTGTCTAGCGGGGGCTCCTACAATGAGCAGTTCTTC
TRBJ2-7,.,TRBD2,TRBV5-1,17,CASSPFSGTSDDYEQYF,TGCGCCAGCAGCCCGTTTTCCGGGACTAGTGACGACTACGAGCAGTACTTC
TRBJ1-1,.,.,TRBV13,13,CASSAATEEEAFF,TGTGCCAGCAGCGCCGCGACCGAGGAGGAGGCTTTCTTT
TRBJ2-3,.,TRBD2,TRBV7-2,18,CASSLVLSGGFHPDTQYF,TGTGCCAGCAGCTTAGTTCTTAGCGGGGGATTTCATCCAGATACGCAGTATTTT
TRBJ1-2,.,.,TRBV7-9,13,CASSLQGDYGYTF,TGTGCCAGCAGCTTACAGGGCGACTATGGCTACACCTTC
TRBJ2-2,.,TRBD1,TRBV11-1,15,CASSRQGAGTGELFF,TGTGCCAGCAGCCGACAGGGGGCAGGCACCGGGGAGCTGTTTTTT
TRBJ2-1,.,TRBD2,TRBV29-1,13,CSVLAGGRNEQFF,TGCAGCGTTCTAGCGGGGGGGCGGAATGAGCAGTTCTTC
TRBJ2-1,.,.,TRBV5-1,15,CASSRDGRDYNEQFF,TGCGCCAGCAGCCGGGATGGACGGGACTACAATGAGCAGTTCTTC
TRBJ1-2,.,TRBD1,TRBV5-1,16,CASSLEGGRTGGGYTF,TGCGCCAGCAGCTTGGAAGGGGGGCGGACAGGAGGCGGCTACACCTTC
TRBJ2-5,.,.,TRBV7-9,15,CASSYSGSQGGTQYF,TGTGCCAGCAGCTATTCGGGATCTCAAGGGGGGACCCAGTACTTC
TRBJ2-7,.,TRBD1,TRBV5-1,13,CASSTGQFYEQYF,TGCGCCAGCAGCACGGGACAGTTCTACGAGCAGTACTTC
TRBJ1-1,.,TRBD1,TRBV30,13,CAWSLQGWTEAFF,TGTGCCTGGAGTTTACAGGGGTGGACTGAAGCTTTCTTT
TRBJ1-4,once,.,TRBV5-6,12,CASSLLEEKLFF,TGTGCCAGCAGCTTGTTGGAGGAAAAACTGTTTTTT
TRBJ1-1,few,.,TRBV7-9,13,CASSFVTLLLPNF,TGTGCCAGCAGCTTCGTGACCCTTCTACTACCCAACTTT
TRBJ2-3,.,.,TRBV28,15,CASSLSRSRTDTQYF,TGTGCCAGCAGTTTATCACGGTCCCGCACAGATACGCAGTATTTT
TRBJ1-5,.,.,TRBV28,16,CASSLRRGYSNQPQHF,TGTGCCAGCAGTTTAAGAAGGGGGTATAGCAATCAGCCCCAGCATTTT
TRBJ2-7,.,TRBD2,TRBV7-8,17,CASSSGTSGGGFYEQYF,TGTGCCAGCAGCTCCGGGACTAGCGGGGGTGGTTTCTACGAGCAGTACTTC
TRBJ1-1,.,TRBD1,TRBV6-5,14,CASRLTGANTEAFF,TGTGCTAGCAGATTGACAGGGGCCAACACTGAAGCTTTCTTT